Listed below are T cell receptor beta chains from one sample, sequenced in a study of technical replicates of blood from several donors. Only in-frame clones appear in the TCRdb table, and some are missing; sequencing was by immunoSEQ multiplex PCR. The sample carries around 65,000 clones, approximately 83% recorded once. The specimen was PBMCs. All receptors derive from a human donor in good health. Some clones in this sample may be carry-over from other donors' samples. CDR3s include the opening cysteine and the closing phenylalanine or tryptophan. The D gene is left open where the match is weak. Part of the rows lack a size; the others show once, few, many or a class for expanded clones.

d_call,v_call,clone_size,j_call,cdr3_aa,cdr3_nt
TRBD1,TRBV7-8,.,TRBJ2-5,CASSTGGQTQYF,TGTGCCAGCAGCACAGGGGGTCAGACCCAGTACTTC
TRBD1,TRBV18,.,TRBJ2-7,CASSQTGTDHEQYF,TGTGCCAGCTCCCAAACCGGGACAGACCACGAGCAGTACTTC
.,TRBV7-6,.,TRBJ2-3,CASSLTVWGQGSDTQYF,TGTGCCAGCAGCTTAACAGTATGGGGCCAGGGGTCAGATACGCAGTATTTT
TRBD1,TRBV5-6,few,TRBJ1-1,CASRTKGTAKNTEAFF,TGTGCCAGCAGGACCAAAGGGACAGCAAAGAACACTGAAGCTTTCTTT
.,TRBV7-2,once,TRBJ2-7,CASSLVSGEQYF,TGTGCCAGCAGCTTAGTGTCGGGGGAGCAGTACTTC
TRBD2,TRBV30,.,TRBJ2-5,CAWSNLWVAGRQETQYF,TGTGCCTGGAGTAACCTTTGGGTAGCGGGAAGGCAAGAGACCCAGTACTTC
TRBD2,TRBV29-1,.,TRBJ2-1,CSVGALAGEGTYNEQFF,TGCAGCGTTGGGGCACTAGCGGGAGAGGGAACCTACAATGAGCAGTTCTTC
TRBD2,TRBV18,.,TRBJ2-7,CASSPLFSGKSYEQYF,TGTGCCAGCTCACCCCTGTTTAGCGGGAAATCCTACGAGCAGTACTTC
TRBD2,TRBV4-1,.,TRBJ2-4,CASSQDGSGGGKNIQYF,TGCGCCAGCAGCCAAGATGGGTCCGGCGGGGGCAAAAACATTCAGTACTTC
TRBD1,TRBV4-2,.,TRBJ1-4,CASSEFGTANEKLFF,TGTGCCAGCAGCGAGTTTGGGACAGCAAATGAAAAACTGTTTTTT
.,TRBV9,.,TRBJ2-1,CASSVEAGGRNEQFF,TGTGCCAGCAGCGTAGAGGCAGGGGGGAGGAATGAGCAGTTCTTC
.,TRBV14,.,TRBJ2-3,CASSSSGLRSRTDTQYF,TGTGCCAGCAGCTCAAGTGGACTGCGGTCTAGAACAGATACGCAGTATTTT
.,TRBV7-2,.,TRBJ1-5,CASSLARGDNQPQHF,TGTGCCAGCAGCTTAGCCAGGGGAGACAATCAGCCCCAGCATTTT
TRBD1,TRBV5-6,many,TRBJ1-2,CASNLETGFYGYTF,TGTGCCAGCAACTTAGAGACAGGGTTCTATGGCTACACCTTC
.,TRBV23-1,.,TRBJ1-5,CASSQYRAHQPQHF,TGCGCCAGCAGTCAATACAGGGCTCATCAGCCCCAGCATTTT
.,TRBV9,.,TRBJ2-6,CASSATGTGANVLTF,TGTGCCAGCAGCGCAACAGGTACTGGGGCCAACGTCCTGACTTTC
.,TRBV2,.,TRBJ1-3,CASSESGVAGNTIYF,TGTGCCAGCAGTGAAAGCGGGGTGGCTGGAAACACCATATATTTT
.,TRBV5-5,.,TRBJ1-1,CASSLIPGHKNTEAFF,TGTGCCAGCAGCTTAATCCCGGGACACAAGAACACTGAAGCTTTCTTT
.,TRBV5-1,.,TRBJ2-1,CASSPEGASYNEQFF,TGCGCCAGCAGCCCTGAGGGTGCCTCCTACAATGAGCAGTTCTTC
.,TRBV2,.,TRBJ2-7,CAGNYLKGGEQYF,TGTGCCGGCAACTATCTCAAGGGGGGGGAGCAGTACTTC
.,TRBV5-1,.,TRBJ1-5,CASSLEGGGNQPQHF,TGCGCCAGCAGCTTGGAAGGGGGGGGCAATCAGCCCCAGCATTTT
TRBD1,TRBV6-6,few,TRBJ1-2,CASKGGAYYGYTF,TGTGCCAGTAAAGGGGGCGCGTACTATGGCTACACCTTC
.,TRBV7-3,once,TRBJ2-7,CASSFAEGYEQYF,TGTGCCAGCAGCTTCGCCGAGGGCTACGAGCAGTACTTC
.,TRBV7-2,.,TRBJ1-3,CASSLALMGLSGNTIYF,TGTGCCAGCAGCTTAGCATTGATGGGCCTCTCTGGAAACACCATATATTTT
.,TRBV9,.,TRBJ1-6,CASTTDSYNSPLHF,TGTGCCAGCACCACAGACTCCTATAATTCACCCCTCCACTTT
TRBD1,TRBV30,.,TRBJ1-6,CASKTGQGSSPLHF,TGTGCCTCTAAAACGGGACAGGGAAGCTCACCCCTCCACTTT
TRBD1,TRBV2,.,TRBJ2-5,CASSGTGYQETQYF,TGTGCCAGCAGCGGGACAGGATATCAAGAGACCCAGTACTTC
.,TRBV9,once,TRBJ1-1,CASSSQGGNTEAFF,TGTGCCAGCAGCTCGCAGGGAGGGAACACTGAAGCTTTCTTT
.,TRBV19,.,TRBJ2-7,CASSIAQGSYEQYF,TGTGCCAGTAGTATTGCGCAGGGGAGCTACGAGCAGTACTTC